This record looks at one T cell receptor (beta chain) sequence and its context. What it binds is unknown. TCRdb re-analysed the 5' RACE reads in MiXCR, keeping a single row per CDR3 protein. Here the sample spans under 250,000 distinct CDR3 sequences, roughly 32% being singletons. The CDR3 is 16 amino acids. Per germline, CDR1 SGHRS and CDR2 YFSETQ. J was trimmed by 1 base and V by 4 bases; bases with no gene match: 4. The data were obtained in a study of CD8 T cells in ankylosing spondylitis. Study-wide points: Previously reported in reactive arthritis synovial fluid and blood were some of the motif variants. The authors found the disease-linked clones to be CD8+ and relatively rare in peripheral blood.

Sample: blood, either unsorted or a sorted T cell fraction (not recorded which). This TCR was sampled from a male donor with ankylosing spondylitis or in good health (not recorded which). The chain is built from TRBV5-1 and TRBJ1-6, with 8 bases lining up with TRBD1. The CDR3 protein is CASSLRQGSYNSPLHF. The CDR3 nucleotides are TGCGCCAGCAGCCTGCGACAGGGGTCCTATAATTCACCCCTCCACTTT.